One and the same sample provided the 19 T cell receptor beta chains below, sequenced in a study of blood T cell repertoires in COVID-19. Produced via immunoSEQ multiplex PCR; TCRdb's table is partial and in-frame only. The sample includes under 150,000 clones, around 80% seen only once; the top ten take 38%. Sequencing was carried out using peripheral blood. The receptors were gathered from a human donor in a cohort sampled during active COVID-19.

The genes are TRBV9 and TRBJ2-1; D is perhaps TRBD2 (7 bases). Germline assignment: CDR1 SGDLS and CDR2 YYNGEE. Trimming cost V 4 bases and J 2 bases, with 16 bases left between them. CDR3 size: 16 residues. This CDR3 is CASSPPGGPPYNEQFF. CDR3 in DNA: TGTGCCAGCAGCCCTCCCGGGGGGCCGCCCTACAATGAGCAGTTCTTC. Full variable domain (missing parts from reference TRBV9 and TRBJ2-1): DSGVTQTPKHLITATGQRVTLRCSPRSGDLSVYWYQQSLDQGLQFLIQYYNGEERAKGNILERFSAQQFPDLHSELNLSSLELGDSALYFCASSPPGGPPYNEQFFGPGTRLTVL.

The chain joins TRBV7-2 to TRBJ2-1; D is possibly TRBD2 (7 bases). With 4 bases removed from V and 15 bases from J, the gap between germline ends came to 31 bases. The CDR3 has 17 amino acids. Germline loops: CDR1 SGHTA, CDR2 FQGNSA. The CDR3 loop is CASSSLGGGPSENTPFF. The CDR3 nucleotides are TGTGCCAGCAGCTCCTTGGGCGGGGGCCCTTCCGAGAATACCCCGTTCTTC. Looking up the rest from reference TRBV7-2 and TRBJ2-1 gives the full variable domain: GAGVSQSPSNKVTEKGKDVELRCDPISGHTALYWYRQSLGQGLEFLIYFQGNSAPDKSGLPSDRFSAERTGGSVSTLTIQRTQQEDSAVYLCASSSLGGGPSENTPFFGPGTRLTVL.

Of note for this clone: The junction shows a germline mismatch at one end, possibly a read error. This sequence joins TRBV6-5 and TRBJ1-5, with D perhaps matching TRBD1 (6 bases). The germline V gene has CDR1 MNHEY and CDR2 SVGAGI. The CDR3 spans 14 residues. The CDR3 bases are TGTGCCAGCAGCCCAGGGGCGGGTAATCCGCCCCAGCATTTT. Protein product: CASSPGAGNPPQHF.

This chain connects TRBV6-5 to TRBJ1-5, with 7 positions matching TRBD1. Germline assignment: CDR1 MNHEY and CDR2 SVGAGI. Losses at the gene ends were 7 bases for V and 5 bases for J; bases not matched to a gene: 8. This CDR3 has 14 residues. The CDR3 nucleotides are TGTGCCAGCACCCTCCTACAGGGGCATCAGCCCCAGCATTTT. It translates to CASTLLQGHQPQHF.

This clone was detected a few times. The V and J genes are TRBV15 and TRBJ1-2; D remains ambiguous. V was shortened by 0 bases and J by 3 bases, with 23 bases between the two germline ends. Germline-derived CDR1 and CDR2 are LNHNV and YYDKDF (reference sequence). The CDR3 length is 19 residues. The CDR3 DNA reads as TGTGCCACCAGCAGAGATCTGTCGGCAGGTCACCGAGCGGACTATGGCTACACCTTC. It yields the protein CATSRDLSAGHRADYGYTF.

The genes are TRBV7-9 and TRBJ2-7; D is possibly TRBD2 (5 bases). The CDR3 spans 13 residues. The V and J ends lost 5 bases and 1 base respectively, with 9 bases between them. Germline V gene sequence: CDR1 SEHNR, CDR2 FQNEAQ (reference sequence). The CDR3 sequence: CASSPSGSYEQYF. Written as DNA, the CDR3 is TGTGCCAGCAGCCCGAGCGGTTCCTACGAGCAGTACTTC.

The chain couples TRBV3-1 (or the pseudogene TRBV3-2) to TRBJ2-7; weak D call: TRBD1 (7 bases). The ends were cut back, 3 bases at V and 0 bases at J, with 15 bases in the middle. The length of the CDR3 is 16 residues. Germline V gene data show CDR1 as LGHDT and CDR2 as YNNKEL (reference sequence). CDR3 sequence (DNA): TGTGCCAGCAGCCATGCCCCAGGGGGGAGCTCCTACGAGCAGTACTTC. Amino acids: CASSHAPGGSSYEQYF.

The chain joins TRBV27 to TRBJ1-5, with D tentatively TRBD1 (5 bases). Germline values: CDR1 MNHEY, CDR2 SMNVEV (reference sequence). V was clipped by 3 bases and J by 4 bases, with 13 bases between them. The CDR3 is made up of 15 amino acids. In DNA form, the CDR3 reads TGTGCCAGCAGTTTGATTGGGGCAGAAAATCAGCCCCAGCATTTT. Protein: CASSLIGAENQPQHF.

V is TRBV4-3 and J is TRBJ2-6; D is ambiguous. From germline, CDR1 is LGHNA and CDR2 YSLEER. This CDR3 is 15 amino acids long. V shed 1 base and J shed 4 bases, with 8 bases lying between them. CDR3 region: CASSQGRVGANVLTF. The CDR3 bases are TGCGCCAGCAGCCAAGGCCGGGTCGGGGCCAACGTCCTGACTTTC.

The V and J genes are TRBV19 and TRBJ1-1, with TRBD1 as a possible D gene (5 bases). The CDR3 loop spans 13 amino acids. V shed 6 bases and J shed 3 bases, with 11 bases lying between them. The germline V gene has CDR1 LNHDA and CDR2 SQIVND (reference sequence). Here the CDR3 reads CASRRRGYTEAFF. DNA of the CDR3: TGTGCCAGTAGGAGAAGGGGATACACTGAAGCTTTCTTT.

The V gene is TRBV6-6, the J gene TRBJ1-1, with D tentatively TRBD1 (5 bases). V lost 6 bases to trimming and J lost 1 base, with 9 bases between them. The CDR3 is made up of 13 amino acids. The germline gives CDR1 MNHNY, CDR2 SVGAGI (reference sequence). The CDR3 nucleotides are TGTGCCAGCAGAGCCGGGGGGAACACTGAAGCTTTCTTT. This encodes CASRAGGNTEAFF.

CDR3 sequence reads: CASSPAVVRETQYF. Written as DNA, the CDR3 is TGTGCCAGCTCACCAGCGGTAGTGCGGGAGACCCAGTACTTC. This rearrangement joins TRBV18 to TRBJ2-5, with no clear D. The V gene's germline CDR1 is KGHSH and CDR2 LQKENI. Trimming removed 2 bases from V and 5 bases from J, with 12 bases in between. The CDR3 length is 14 residues. Full variable domain (remainder filled in from reference TRBV18 and TRBJ2-5): NAGVMQNPRHLVRRRGQEARLRCSPMKGHSHVYWYRQLPEEGLKFMVYLQKENIIDESGMPKERFSAEFPKEGPSILRIQQVVRGDSAAYFCASSPAVVRETQYFGPGTRLLVL.

The V call is TRBV7-3, the J call TRBJ1-1; TRBD1 aligns across 8 bases. V shed 5 bases, J shed 1 base, and the junction held 3 bases outside the gene matches. Germline values: CDR1 SGHTA, CDR2 FQGTGA. The CDR3 extends over 14 amino acids. The CDR3 coding sequence is TGTGCCAGCAGCGTCGACAGGGGGAACACTGAAGCTTTCTTT. Protein: CASSVDRGNTEAFF. Full variable domain (missing parts from reference TRBV7-3 and TRBJ1-1): GAGVSQTPSNKVTEKGKYVELRCDPISGHTALYWYRQSLGQGPEFLIYFQGTGAADDSGLPNDRFFAVRPEGSVSTLKIQRTERGDSAVYLCASSVDRGNTEAFFGQGTRLTVV.

The V and J genes are TRBV29-1 and TRBJ1-4; no clear D. CDR1 SQVTM and CDR2 ANQGSEA come from the germline V gene. CDR3 length: 15 amino acids. V lost 4 bases to trimming and J lost 4 bases, with 16 bases between them. The CDR3 here is CSVGVGTAYNEKLFF. The DNA of the CDR3 is TGCAGCGTTGGGGTCGGTACAGCTTATAATGAAAAACTGTTTTTT.

The J gene is TRBJ2-5, the V gene TRBV7-2; D not certain. The CDR3 is made up of 11 amino acids. Trimming cost V 6 bases and J 5 bases, with 7 bases left between them. From germline, CDR1 is SGHTA and CDR2 FQGNSA. CDR3 nucleotides: TGTGCCAGCAGGTATTCGGAGACCCAGTACTTC. Its translation is CASRYSETQYF.

The V and J genes are TRBV14 and TRBJ2-3; a possible D gene is TRBD1 (6 bases). The V gene lost 5 bases and the J gene lost 1 base, with 16 bases spanning the gap. This CDR3 spans 16 amino acids. Germline assignment: CDR1 SGHDN and CDR2 FVKESK. This chain's CDR3 is CASSNRYRAGTDTQYF. CDR3 nucleotides: TGTGCCAGCAGCAATAGATACAGGGCCGGCACAGATACGCAGTATTTT.

The rearrangement links TRBV19 to TRBJ2-3; the match to TRBD1 covers 8 bases. CDR1 LNHDA and CDR2 SQIVND come from the germline V gene (reference sequence). The CDR3 covers 16 residues. The V and J ends lost 6 bases and 1 base, in that order; junction bases with no gene match: 9. CDR3 protein: CASRDLPGQGTDTQYF. CDR3 sequence (DNA): TGTGCCAGTAGGGATTTACCGGGACAGGGCACAGATACGCAGTATTTT.

This chain connects TRBV4-2 to TRBJ2-2; 9 bases are shared with TRBD1. In germline, CDR1 is LGHNA, CDR2 YNFKEQ. The CDR3 totals 15 residues. The trim removed 4 bases at V and 4 bases at J, leaving 4 bases unmatched. CDR3: CASSLDRGSTGELFF. CDR3 in DNA: TGTGCCAGCAGCCTGGACAGGGGAAGCACCGGGGAGCTGTTTTTT.

The chain employs TRBV7-2 and TRBJ2-1; 8 bases are a match to TRBD2. CDR1 is SGHTA, CDR2 FQGNSA, per germline. V lost 4 bases to trimming and J lost 9 bases; unmatched junction nucleotides: 11. The CDR3 extends over 15 amino acids. CDR3 residues: CASSSRGAGLGEQFF. The DNA for the CDR3 is TGTGCCAGCAGCTCGCGGGGGGCCGGTTTGGGTGAGCAGTTCTTC.